One and the same sample provided the 31 T cell receptor beta chains below, sequenced in a study of CD8 T cells in ankylosing spondylitis. MiXCR, applied by TCRdb to the 5' RACE reads, yields one record per CDR3 protein. The profile shows tens of thousands of distinct CDR3 sequences, about 6.3% of them singletons. Sequencing was carried out using blood, either unsorted or a sorted T cell fraction (not recorded which). The receptors were sampled from a male donor with ankylosing spondylitis or in good health (not recorded which).

This clonotype was detected ten times or more. V gene TRBV2 combines with J gene TRBJ2-1; 9 bases line up with TRBD2. The CDR3 runs to 15 residues. V trimming: 6 bases; J trimming: 6 bases; junction bases outside the gene matches: 9. Germline assignment: CDR1 SNHLY and CDR2 FYNNEI. The CDR3 loop reads CASRPSSGVGNEQFF. Here the CDR3 DNA reads TGTGCCAGCAGACCTTCTAGCGGGGTCGGCAATGAGCAGTTCTTC.

This clonotype was found many times. This chain joins TRBV20-1 and TRBJ2-7, with TRBD2 matching 7 bases. Germline CDR1 DFQATT, CDR2 SNEGSKA (reference sequence). Trimming took 6 bases from V and 3 from J; bases not matched to a gene: 8. The length of the CDR3 is 13 residues. The CDR3 sequence is CSAVPGGGYEQYF. In nucleotides, the CDR3 is TGCAGTGCCGTCCCGGGAGGCGGCTACGAGCAGTACTTC.

The table lists this clonotype with many counts. CDR3 nucleotides: TGTGCCAGCAGCCCACGGCCTAAGACAGAAAACACCGGGGAGCTGTTTTTT. This translates into CASSPRPKTENTGELFF. V and J are TRBV4-2 and TRBJ2-2; D possibly corresponds to TRBD1 (5 bases). This CDR3 spans 17 amino acids. Trimming removed 4 bases at V and 2 bases at J, with 17 bases between. Germline CDR1 is LGHNA and CDR2 is YNFKEQ.

The table lists this clonotype with many counts. The rearrangement joins TRBV20-1 to TRBJ1-1; D ambiguous. CDR1 is DFQATT, CDR2 SNEGSKA, per germline (reference sequence). The CDR3 runs to 12 residues. V was shortened by 3 bases and J by 6 bases, with 11 bases between the two germline ends. The CDR3 nucleotides are TGCAGTGCTAGGTGGGGTCTGGCTGAAGCTTTCTTT. Translation gives CSARWGLAEAFF.

In regard to this clonotype: Given a much more abundant clone one base away, this may be a read error. The genes are TRBV10-3 and TRBJ2-2, with 8 positions matching TRBD1. This CDR3 region has 18 residues. Germline assignment: CDR1 ENHRY and CDR2 SYGVKD. Trimming took 5 bases from V and 7 from J; bases not matched to a gene: 18. The CDR3 bases are TGTGCCATCAGTTTAGTTTCTGTTGCAGGGGGCTTCGGCGGGGAGCTGTTTTTT. Translation: CAISLVSVAGGFGGELFF.

This clonotype was recorded at least ten times. The rearrangement joins TRBV5-5 to TRBJ2-3, with 7 bases lining up with TRBD1. Germline lookup yields CDR1 SGHKS and CDR2 YYEKEE (reference sequence). The CDR3 length is 16 residues. J lost 4 bases, V lost 4 bases, and 12 bases had no gene match. The CDR3 loop is CASSTYTGVRSDTQYF. In DNA form, the CDR3 reads TGTGCCAGCAGCACTTATACAGGGGTTAGATCAGATACGCAGTATTTT. The variable domain in full, completed from reference TRBV5-5 and TRBJ2-3, reads DAGVTQSPTHLIKTRGQQVTLRCSPISGHKSVSWYQQVLGQGPQFIFQYYEKEERGRGNFPDRFSARQFPNYSSELNVNALLLGDSALYLCASSTYTGVRSDTQYFGPGTRLTVL.

This clonotype was counted many times. The chain combines TRBV7-3 with TRBJ2-3, with D perhaps matching TRBD1 (5 bases). Trimming shortened V by 2 bases and J by 6 bases, and 21 bases separated the two germline ends. CDR1 is SGHTA, CDR2 FQGTGA, per germline. This CDR3 contains 17 residues. The CDR3 loop is CASSLGAGGLGADTQYF. For the CDR3, the DNA is TGTGCCAGCAGCTTAGGGGCCGGCGGTCTTGGGGCGGATACGCAGTATTTT.

In this sample, this clonotype turned up many times. The chain combines TRBV14 with TRBJ2-3; D uncertain. Germline assignment: CDR1 SGHDN and CDR2 FVKESK. The ends were cut back, 4 bases at V and 1 base at J, with 15 bases in the middle. This CDR3 has 16 amino acids. CDR3 DNA: TGTGCCAGCAGCCTCCGAACTGGAGCACGCACAGATACGCAGTATTTT. Residues: CASSLRTGARTDTQYF.

This rearrangement joins TRBV18 to TRBJ2-1; 9 nucleotides match TRBD2. There are 17 residues in the CDR3. Trimming cost V 2 bases and J 6 bases; bases outside gene matches: 11. CDR1 KGHSH and CDR2 LQKENI come from the germline V gene. DNA of the CDR3: TGTGCCAGCTCACCAGGGTTAAGAGCGGGAGGTGGCAATGAGCAGTTCTTC. As protein: CASSPGLRAGGGNEQFF.

This clonotype occurred many times. The chain couples TRBV12-5 to TRBJ1-6, with D possibly TRBD1 on 5 matching bases. There are 20 residues in the CDR3. Per the germline V gene, CDR1 is LGHNT and CDR2 is FRNRAP. The V gene lost 0 bases and the J gene lost 0 bases, with 18 bases spanning the gap. The CDR3 sequence: CASGLVPGSGESSYNSPLHF. The CDR3 DNA reads TGTGCTAGTGGTTTGGTTCCCGGATCGGGGGAATCCTCCTATAATTCACCCCTCCACTTT.

This clonotype was seen ten or more times. The genes are TRBV7-6 and TRBJ1-4; 7 bases align to TRBD1. Germline V gives CDR1 SGHVS, CDR2 FNYEAQ. This CDR3 is 17 amino acids long. With 1 base clipped from V and 0 bases from J, the junction kept 5 bases outside the gene matches. The CDR3 region has the DNA TGTGCCAGCAGCTTAGTCCTAGGGGGCACAACTAATGAAAAACTGTTTTTT. Its translation is CASSLVLGGTTNEKLFF.

By its share, this clonotype is medium-sized. Germline is not matched at one junction end, which may reflect a read error. The chain uses TRBV10-2 and TRBJ2-7; D possibly matches TRBD1 or TRBD2 (5 bases each). The CDR3 contains 14 residues. Germline CDR1 reads WSHSY; CDR2 reads SAAADI. CDR3: CASSGSFVRGPVDF. The CDR3 DNA sequence: TGCGCCAGCAGTGGAAGTTTTGTGAGGGGCCCGGTAGACTTC.

This clonotype was detected many times. This chain uses TRBV5-6 with TRBJ2-2; 9 bases align to TRBD1. The CDR3 is made up of 17 amino acids. Per germline, CDR1 SGHDT and CDR2 YYEEEE. V was pared by 0 bases and J by 4 bases, with 7 bases of the junction left unmatched. This chain's CDR3 is CASSLAGTGTITGELFF. The CDR3 DNA reads TGTGCCAGCAGCTTGGCCGGGACAGGGACGATCACCGGGGAGCTGTTTTTT.

At least ten counts were recorded for this clonotype. The chain joins TRBV30 to TRBJ2-5; 8 bases fit TRBD2. The CDR3 length is 13 residues. V lost 2 bases and J lost 1; bases outside the gene matches: 0. Germline-derived CDR1 and CDR2 are GTSNPN and SVGIG (reference sequence). DNA of the CDR3: TGTGCCTGGAGTACTAGCGGCCAAGAGACCCAGTACTTC. Protein sequence: CAWSTSGQETQYF.

This clonotype showed up many times. The V and J genes are TRBV6-2 or TRBV6-3 and TRBJ1-5, with a possible D match to TRBD1 (6 bases). Trimming took 4 bases from V and 1 from J, leaving 8 bases between them. This CDR3 spans 14 amino acids. Per the germline V gene, CDR1 is MNHEY and CDR2 is SVGEGT. CDR3 sequence reads: CASSSGQSNQPQHF. The CDR3 coding sequence is TGTGCCAGCAGTTCAGGACAGAGCAATCAGCCCCAGCATTTT.

This clonotype was recorded at least ten times. The chain employs TRBV11-3 and TRBJ2-7, with no clear D. Germline V gives CDR1 SGHNT, CDR2 YENEEA. This CDR3 is built from 13 residues. The V gene lost 0 bases and the J gene lost 5 bases, with 8 bases spanning the gap. The CDR3 DNA is TGTGCCAGCAGCTTAGATTGGCAGGACGAGCAGTACTTC. Residues: CASSLDWQDEQYF. Complete variable domain (other parts from reference TRBV11-3 and TRBJ2-7): EAGVVQSPRYKIIEKKQPVAFWCNPISGHNTLYWYLQNLGQGPELLIRYENEEAVDDSQLPKDRFSAERLKGVDSTLKIQPAELGDSAVYLCASSLDWQDEQYFGPGTRLTVT.

Many counts were recorded for this clonotype. The chain carries TRBV2 and TRBJ2-1; D perhaps matches TRBD2 (6 bases). The CDR3 loop spans 16 amino acids. V was trimmed by 3 bases and J by 13 bases, leaving 25 bases between them. Looked up from germline, CDR1 is SNHLY and CDR2 is FYNNEI. CDR3 protein: CASSDLLMVVGGDQFF. CDR3 in DNA: TGTGCCAGCAGTGATTTGTTAATGGTCGTGGGAGGTGATCAGTTCTTC.

By share of the sample, this clonotype is medium-sized (0.01 to 0.1%). The genes are TRBV4-3 and TRBJ1-6; D might be TRBD1 (6 bases). Trimming took off 1 base at V and 6 bases at J, with 16 bases between the two ends. Per the germline V gene, CDR1 is LGHNA and CDR2 is YSLEER. The CDR3 has 17 amino acids. The CDR3 region has the DNA TGCGCCAGCAGCCAAGTTTTAGGGGGAACTACTAATTCACCCCTCCACTTT. It codes for CASSQVLGGTTNSPLHF.

This clonotype was observed many times. This chain links TRBV4-1 with TRBJ1-5; TRBD1 might be the D (6 bases). The CDR3 is 16 residues long. V shed 1 base and J shed 2 bases, with 12 bases lying between them. Germline V gene sequence: CDR1 MGHRA, CDR2 YSYEKL. The DNA of the CDR3 is TGCGCCAGCAGCCAAGGGCGGGGGGCCCGCAATCAGCCCCAGCATTTT. Amino acids: CASSQGRGARNQPQHF.

Ten or more counts support this clonotype. The chain uses TRBV20-1 and TRBJ2-1; TRBD1 might be the D (5 bases). Germline V gives CDR1 DFQATT, CDR2 SNEGSKA (reference sequence). The CDR3 loop spans 12 amino acids. Deletions cut 1 base from V and 8 bases from J, with 9 bases between. The CDR3 reads CSARGFRDEQFF. CDR3 nucleotides: TGCAGTGCTAGAGGATTCAGGGATGAGCAGTTCTTC.

At least ten counts were recorded for this clonotype. The chain recombines TRBV27 with TRBJ2-2; 9 nucleotides agree with TRBD1. Germline loops: CDR1 MNHEY, CDR2 SMNVEV (reference sequence). The CDR3 loop spans 16 amino acids. Trimming cost V 1 base and J 7 bases; bases outside gene matches: 7. CDR3 loop: CASSLFTGGFDGELFF. In DNA form, the CDR3 reads TGTGCCAGCAGTTTATTTACAGGGGGCTTCGACGGGGAGCTGTTTTTT.

This clonotype has at least ten counts. V usage is TRBV12-3 or TRBV12-4 and J usage is TRBJ2-3; 7 bases align to TRBD2. V dropped 7 bases and J dropped 3; count of bases not matched to a gene: 7. The CDR3 contains 14 residues. The CDR3 DNA reads as TGTGCCAGCATCAGTGGCGGGAGTACAGATACGCAGTATTTT. This encodes CASISGGSTDTQYF.

This clonotype has at least ten counts. The chain recombines TRBV24-1 with TRBJ2-1, with 7 bases lining up with TRBD1. After removal of 3 bases from V and 0 bases from J, the junction contained 4 bases not matched to a gene. This CDR3 has 16 residues. Looked up from germline, CDR1 is KGHDR and CDR2 is SFDVKD. As DNA, the CDR3 is TGTGCCACCAGTGATACGACAGGGAACTCCTACAATGAGCAGTTCTTC. This gives the protein CATSDTTGNSYNEQFF.

Note on this clonotype: Possible read error: a much larger clone is one base away. V is TRBV5-1 and J is TRBJ2-7; the D call may be TRBD1 or TRBD2 (5 bases each). This CDR3 contains 13 residues. Germline CDR1 reads SGHRS; CDR2 reads YFSETQ. Trimming cost V 6 bases and J 5 bases, with 15 bases left between them. This CDR3 reads CASTLGAGHEQYF. CDR3 sequence (DNA): TGCGCCAGCACCCTCGGGGCAGGGCACGAGCAGTACTTC.

This clonotype was counted at least ten times. V gene TRBV29-1 combines with J gene TRBJ2-5; D remains ambiguous. This CDR3 comprises 13 residues. Germline V gene sequence: CDR1 SQVTM, CDR2 ANQGSEA. The CDR3: CTTLGSGTQTQYF. CDR3 nucleotides: TGCACCACACTGGGGTCAGGAACCCAGACCCAGTACTTC.

Ten or more counts support this clonotype. The J gene is TRBJ2-3, the V gene TRBV29-1; 7 nucleotides line up with TRBD1. CDR1 and CDR2 from the germline V gene are SQVTM and ANQGSEA. This CDR3 has 15 residues. After removal of 4 bases from V and 2 bases from J, the junction contained 9 bases not matched to a gene. The CDR3 nucleotides are TGCAGCGTTGGAGGGGGCCAACGAAACACAGATACGCAGTATTTT. This translates into CSVGGGQRNTDTQYF.

This clonotype was found many times. This chain links TRBV5-5 with TRBJ2-4, with 9 bases lining up with TRBD1. The CDR3 totals 16 residues. Germline assignment: CDR1 SGHKS and CDR2 YYEKEE (reference sequence). V shed 3 bases and J 1 base; nucleotides not matched to a gene: 5. The CDR3 is CASSSTGGEAKNIQYF. The CDR3 DNA sequence: TGTGCCAGCAGCTCAACAGGGGGCGAGGCCAAAAACATTCAGTACTTC.

This clonotype has ten or more counts. The rearrangement joins TRBV5-6 to TRBJ1-5; D gene ambiguous. CDR3 length: 16 residues. Germline CDR1 reads SGHDT; CDR2 reads YYEEEE. Trimming took off 6 bases at V and 2 bases at J, with 18 bases between the two ends. For the CDR3, the DNA is TGTGCCAGCACCTCACGCGGTCTGGGAGGCAATCAGCCCCAGCATTTT. Its protein is CASTSRGLGGNQPQHF.

The chain is built from TRBV4-2 and TRBJ2-2, with 9 bases aligning to TRBD2. CDR1 LGHNA and CDR2 YNFKEQ come from the germline V gene. CDR3 length: 18 amino acids. V lost 0 bases and J lost 1; bases outside the gene matches: 6. The CDR3 bases are TGTGCCAGCAGCCAAGATGACAAGCGGGGGGTGAACACCGGGGAGCTGTTTTTT. Encoded protein: CASSQDDKRGVNTGELFF.

This clonotype was observed many times. V gene TRBV4-3 combines with J gene TRBJ1-4; D might be TRBD1 (5 bases). V lost 0 bases to trimming and J lost 4 bases, with 12 bases between them. Germline V gene lookup returns CDR1 LGHNA and CDR2 YSLEER. The CDR3 has 16 amino acids. Here the CDR3 reads CASSQDLPRDNEKLFF. For the CDR3, the DNA is TGCGCCAGCAGCCAAGATCTGCCCAGGGATAATGAAAAACTGTTTTTT.

Many counts were recorded for this clonotype. The chain employs TRBV5-1 and TRBJ1-2; D gene uncertain. The CDR3 contains 14 residues. Germline lookup yields CDR1 SGHRS and CDR2 YFSETQ. V dropped 0 bases and J dropped 8 bases, with 14 bases sitting between them. The CDR3, as DNA: TGCGCCAGCAGCTTGGTAGGCCAAGGGATGGGCTACACCTTC. This sequence encodes CASSLVGQGMGYTF. Supplemented by reference TRBV5-1 and TRBJ1-2, the full variable domain reads KAGVTQTPRYLIKTRGQQVTLSCSPISGHRSVSWYQQTPGQGLQFLFEYFSETQRNKGNFPGRFSGRQFSNSRSEMNVSTLELGDSALYLCASSLVGQGMGYTFGSGTRLTVV.